The 6 T cell receptor beta chains below were found in one sample sequenced in a study of blood T cell repertoires in COVID-19 (dated by TCRdb to about 2020). The library was produced with the immunoSEQ multiplex PCR assay. TCRdb limited this immuneACCESS table to in-frame rearrangements with V and J called. A share of clones is missing; checked studies link under half to unresolved V genes, and the rest is unexplained. The sample table holds 85,000 to 120,000 clones, of which over 85% were seen once. Roughly 2.1% of the sample is taken by the ten largest. The sample taken for sequencing was peripheral blood. The origin of the receptors is a woman in her 50s with COVID-19, enrolled during active disease.

The chain couples TRBV18 to TRBJ1-5, with D tentatively TRBD1 (5 bases). The CDR3 length is 14 residues. Germline CDR1 KGHSH, CDR2 LQKENI. Trimming cost V 6 bases and J 0 bases, with 9 bases left between them. This CDR3 is CASSRGDSNQPQHF. CDR3 coding DNA: TGTGCCAGCTCGCGGGGGGATAGCAATCAGCCCCAGCATTTT.

The table lists this clone with a count of one. CDR3 region: CASSRTSGDWGETQYF. As DNA, the CDR3 is TGTGCCAGCAGCCGGACTAGCGGGGACTGGGGAGAGACCCAGTACTTC. This rearrangement joins TRBV7-9 to TRBJ2-5, with 12 bases that match TRBD2. Germline loops: CDR1 SEHNR, CDR2 FQNEAQ (reference sequence). This CDR3 is 16 amino acids long. With V trimmed by 5 bases and J by 4 bases, 8 bases remained unmatched.

This sequence joins TRBV5-5 and TRBJ1-2, with 7 nucleotides matching TRBD1. V lost 0 bases to trimming and J lost 8 bases; unmatched junction nucleotides: 4. Germline V gives CDR1 SGHKS, CDR2 YYEKEE (reference sequence). The CDR3 sequence is 13 residues long. The DNA of the CDR3 is TGTGCCAGCAGCTTGGAACAGGGGCAAGGCTACACCTTC. This gives the protein CASSLEQGQGYTF.

CDR3 in DNA: TGTGCTAGTGGTTTGGCCTCGGGACAGGGGCGGAACACCGGGGAGCTGTTTTTT. It codes for CASGLASGQGRNTGELFF. The V and J genes are TRBV12-5 and TRBJ2-2, with TRBD1 identical over 10 bases. CDR1 and CDR2 (germline): LGHNT, FRNRAP. The CDR3 is 18 residues long. V lost 1 base to trimming and J lost 1 base; unmatched junction nucleotides: 6. Full variable domain (outside the CDR3, taken from reference TRBV12-5 and TRBJ2-2): DARVTQTPRHKVTEMGQEVTMRCQPILGHNTVFWYRQTMMQGLELLAYFRNRAPLDDSGMPKDRFSAEMPDATLATLKIQPSEPRDSAVYFCASGLASGQGRNTGELFFGEGSRLTVL.

The chain is built from TRBV5-1 and TRBJ1-2, with D unresolved. The length of the CDR3 is 15 residues. The V gene's germline CDR1 is SGHRS and CDR2 YFSETQ. V was shortened by 3 bases and J by 5 bases, with 17 bases between the two germline ends. CDR3 amino acids: CASSSWADGEYGYTF. The CDR3 coding sequence is TGCGCCAGCAGCTCTTGGGCGGACGGGGAGTATGGCTACACCTTC.

The V and J genes are TRBV11-2 and TRBJ2-7; D might be TRBD2 (5 bases). Germline V gives CDR1 SGHAT, CDR2 FQNNGV. This CDR3 has 15 residues. V was cut by 0 bases and J by 3 bases, with 12 bases left in between. CDR3 DNA: TGTGCCAGCAGCTTAGAAGGAGGCAGGAACTACGAGCAGTACGTC. This sequence encodes CASSLEGGRNYEQYV.